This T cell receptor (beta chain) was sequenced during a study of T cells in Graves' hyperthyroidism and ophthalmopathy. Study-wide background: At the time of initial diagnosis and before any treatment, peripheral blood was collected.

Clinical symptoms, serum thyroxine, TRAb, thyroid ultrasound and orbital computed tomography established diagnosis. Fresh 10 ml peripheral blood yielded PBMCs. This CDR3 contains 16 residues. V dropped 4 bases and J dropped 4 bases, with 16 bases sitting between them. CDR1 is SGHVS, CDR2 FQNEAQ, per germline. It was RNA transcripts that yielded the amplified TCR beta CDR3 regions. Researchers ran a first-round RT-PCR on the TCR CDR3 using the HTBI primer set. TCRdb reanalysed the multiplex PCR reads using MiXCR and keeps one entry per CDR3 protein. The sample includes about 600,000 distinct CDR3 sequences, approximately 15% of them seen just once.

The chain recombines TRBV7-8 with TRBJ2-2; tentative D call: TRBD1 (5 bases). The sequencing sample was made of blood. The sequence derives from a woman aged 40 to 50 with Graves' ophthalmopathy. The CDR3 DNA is TGTGCCAGCAGCTCTAGGGGCTCGGCAAGCACCGGGGAGCTGTTTTTT. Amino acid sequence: CASSSRGSASTGELFF.